These 7 T cell receptor beta chains were all obtained from the same sample, sequenced in a study of regulatory T cells in long-lasting Graves disease. Time point indicated: persistent/refractory GD, antithyroid drugs over 5 years with positive TRAb. Generation of the TCR library employed RNA extracted from PBMCs. Construction of the TCR beta libraries employed iRepertoire HTBI primers in conjunction with Arm-PCR of CDR3 regions. TCRdb called the multiplex PCR reads again in MiXCR, with one record for every CDR3 protein. The sample includes about 420,000 distinct CDR3 sequences, 23% of them seen just once. The sequences come from peripheral blood mononuclear cells (PBMCs), collected when the disease was refractory, from a patient treated with antithyroid drugs. These receptors all stem from a female donor with Graves disease.

This clonotype was recorded many times. This sequence joins TRBV7-2 and TRBJ2-7; D perhaps matches TRBD1 (6 bases). The V end lost 5 bases, the J end lost 2 bases, and 16 bases lay between the germline ends. This CDR3 contains 15 residues. CDR1 is SGHTA, CDR2 FQGNSA, per germline. This chain's CDR3 is CASSLNTGIPYEQYF. CDR3 DNA sequence: TGTGCCAGCAGCCTAAATACAGGGATACCCTACGAGCAGTACTTC. The variable domain in full, with the rest retrieved from reference TRBV7-2 and TRBJ2-7, is GAGVSQSPSNKVTEKGKDVELRCDPISGHTALYWYRQSLGQGLEFLIYFQGNSAPDKSGLPSDRFSAERTGGSVSTLTIQRTQQEDSAVYLCASSLNTGIPYEQYFGPGTRLTVT.

The sample holds one count of this clonotype. The chain joins TRBV10-3 to TRBJ1-1; D perhaps matches TRBD1 (5 bases). The CDR3 consists of 13 residues. CDR1 is ENHRY and CDR2 is SYGVKD in the germline V gene. Between the trimmed V and J ends, which lost 7 bases and 4 bases, there was a span of 13 bases. The CDR3 bases are TGTGCCATCACCGAGGGTGGGGGCACTGAAGCTTTCTTT. Protein product: CAITEGGGTEAFF.

CDR3 sequence: CSAQFNYGYTF. CDR3 nucleotide sequence: TGCAGCGCACAATTTAACTATGGCTACACCTTC. The V and J genes are TRBV29-1 and TRBJ1-2; D is undetermined. Germline lookup yields CDR1 SQVTM and CDR2 ANQGSEA. Trimming took 7 bases from V and 1 from J, leaving 7 bases between them. This CDR3 comprises 11 residues.

V is TRBV25-1 and J is TRBJ2-5; 7 bases fit TRBD1. The CDR3 spans 13 residues. Germline assignment: CDR1 MGHDK and CDR2 SYGVNS. With V trimmed by 9 bases and J by 0 bases, 4 bases remained unmatched. The CDR3, as DNA: TGTGCCAGTACCGGACAGGACCAAGAGACCCAGTACTTC. Protein sequence: CASTGQDQETQYF.

The table lists this clonotype with many counts. The chain couples TRBV11-1 to TRBJ2-2, with D unclear. The CDR3 consists of 14 residues. Germline V gene sequence: CDR1 SGHAT, CDR2 FQDESV (reference sequence). Trimming took 3 bases from V and 3 from J, leaving 8 bases between them. The CDR3 loop reads CASSFPGYTGELFF. The DNA for the CDR3 is TGTGCCAGCAGCTTCCCCGGGTACACCGGGGAGCTGTTTTTT.

The J gene is TRBJ2-5, the V gene TRBV30; D may correspond to TRBD1 or TRBD2 (5 bases each). Germline-derived CDR1 and CDR2 are GTSNPN and SVGIG (reference sequence). The CDR3 length is 13 residues. V was clipped by 5 bases and J by 1 base, with 11 bases between them. CDR3 sequence reads: CAWSGPPQETQYF. In DNA form, the CDR3 reads TGTGCCTGGTCGGGACCCCCCCAAGAGACCCAGTACTTC.

CDR3 sequence: CASSIYSSGKSNQPQHF. Written as DNA, the CDR3 is TGTGCCAGTAGTATTTACTCCTCGGGGAAAAGCAATCAGCCCCAGCATTTT. J is TRBJ1-5 and V is TRBV19; D is unresolved. Trimming left V 3 bases short and J 1 base short, with 16 bases between. From germline, CDR1 is LNHDA and CDR2 SQIVND (reference sequence). The length of the CDR3 is 17 residues.